These 20 T cell receptor beta chains were sequenced from one sample in a study of regulatory T cells in long-lasting Graves disease. Time point described: persistent/refractory GD, antithyroid drugs over 5 years with positive TRAb. PBMCs were the source of the RNA used for TCR sequencing. The TCR beta library used iRepertoire HTBI primers with Arm-PCR amplification of CDR3. TCRdb passed the multiplex PCR reads through MiXCR, listing each CDR3 protein once. The sample includes approximately 290,000 distinct CDR3 sequences, 20% to 25% of them seen just once. This material consisted of peripheral blood mononuclear cells (PBMCs), taken when the disease was refractory, from a patient treated with antithyroid drugs. The receptor source for this set is a female donor with Graves disease.

The chain is built from TRBV7-2 and TRBJ2-7; D is perhaps TRBD2 (6 bases). The CDR3 spans 14 residues. V shed 1 base and J shed 2 bases, with 9 bases lying between them. Germline CDR1 and CDR2: SGHTA and FQGNSA. The CDR3 nucleotides are TGTGCCAGCAGCTTAGGGGACTTCCCCTACGAGCAGTACTTC. Its protein is CASSLGDFPYEQYF.

This clonotype was recorded a few times. V is TRBV10-3 and J is TRBJ2-3; the D is unclear. V lost 4 bases to trimming and J lost 2 bases, with 10 bases between them. CDR1 and CDR2 (germline): ENHRY, SYGVKD. The CDR3 runs 14 residues. CDR3 sequence: CAISAKADTDTQYF. The CDR3 nucleotides are TGTGCCATCAGTGCCAAGGCAGACACAGATACGCAGTATTTT.

This rearrangement joins TRBV20-1 to TRBJ2-7; 10 nucleotides align to TRBD2. Germline lookup yields CDR1 DFQATT and CDR2 SNEGSKA (reference sequence). V dropped 6 bases and J dropped 4; count of bases not matched to a gene: 9. This CDR3 is 14 amino acids long. The chain's CDR3 is CSATPLLAGYEQYF. In nucleotides, the CDR3 is TGCAGTGCCACACCCCTACTAGCGGGATACGAGCAGTACTTC.

The chain carries TRBV11-2 and TRBJ2-3; TRBD2 aligns across 12 bases. Germline V gene data show CDR1 as SGHAT and CDR2 as FQNNGV. J lost 4 bases, V lost 1 base, and 9 bases had no gene match. The CDR3 sequence is 18 residues long. CDR3 sequence reads: CASSLGVTSGSSADTQYF. The CDR3 nucleotides are TGTGCCAGCAGCTTAGGAGTGACTAGCGGGAGTAGTGCAGATACGCAGTATTTT.

This clonotype was seen more than once but under ten times. The chain couples TRBV7-2 to TRBJ2-5, with D perhaps assigned TRBD1 or TRBD2 (5 bases each). The CDR3 is made up of 15 amino acids. The V end lost 4 bases, the J end lost 5 bases, and 17 bases lay between the germline ends. Germline V CDR1 and CDR2: SGHTA, FQGNSA. CDR3 protein: CASSWRPTGTETQYF. The CDR3 coding sequence is TGTGCCAGCAGCTGGCGGCCAACCGGGACCGAGACCCAGTACTTC.

The CDR3: CSVVQGGYQETQYF. CDR3 sequence (DNA): TGCAGCGTTGTTCAGGGCGGGTACCAAGAGACCCAGTACTTC. J is TRBJ2-5 and V is TRBV29-1; D tentatively reads TRBD1 or TRBD2 (5 bases each). Germline CDR1 reads SQVTM; CDR2 reads ANQGSEA. The CDR3 is made up of 14 amino acids. Trimming left V 4 bases short and J 0 bases short, with 12 bases between. The full variable domain, its missing parts supplied by reference TRBV29-1 and TRBJ2-5, is SAVISQKPSRDICQRGTSLTIQCQVDSQVTMMFWYRQQPGQSLTLIATANQGSEATYESGFVIDKFPISRPNLTFSTLTVSNMSPEDSSIYLCSVVQGGYQETQYFGPGTRLLVL.

This clonotype has a count of ten or more. The V call is TRBV7-8, the J call TRBJ2-1; possible D gene TRBD2, 6 bases. The CDR3 has 16 residues. The germline gives CDR1 SGHVS, CDR2 FQNEAQ. V shed 7 bases and J shed 4 bases, with 20 bases lying between them. The CDR3: CASTSLGDFNYNEQFF. CDR3 bases: TGTGCCAGCACCTCGTTAGGGGACTTTAATTACAATGAGCAGTTCTTC. Full variable domain (missing parts from reference TRBV7-8 and TRBJ2-1): GAGVSQSPRYKVAKRGQDVALRCDPISGHVSLFWYQQALGQGPEFLTYFQNEAQLDKSGLPSDRFFAERPEGSVSTLKIQRTQQEDSAVYLCASTSLGDFNYNEQFFGPGTRLTVL.

Many counts were recorded for this clonotype. One end of the junction is discordant with germline, which a read error may explain. The genes are TRBV15 and TRBJ1-4; possible D gene TRBD1, 6 bases. The CDR3 loop spans 15 amino acids. Germline CDR1 reads LNHNV; CDR2 reads YYDKDF (reference sequence). CDR3 DNA sequence: TGTGCCACCAGCAGAAGCAGGGGTTTCAGTGAAAAACTGTTCTTT. Translation: CATSRSRGFSEKLFF.

This clonotype was seen only a few times. This chain uses TRBV29-1 with TRBJ2-7; 9 nucleotides match TRBD1. This CDR3 is 12 amino acids long. CDR1 and CDR2 from the germline V gene are SQVTM and ANQGSEA. Germline trimming cut 6 bases from V and 3 bases from J; bases unmatched to any gene: 3. The CDR3 DNA reads as TGCAGCGTCCAGGGACAGGGCTACGAGCAGTACTTC. Translation: CSVQGQGYEQYF.

This rearrangement joins TRBV28 to TRBJ2-5; possibly TRBD1 or TRBD2 for D (6 bases each). CDR1 and CDR2 from the germline V gene are MDHEN and SYDVKM. The CDR3 is 15 amino acids. Trimming removed 0 bases from V and 3 bases from J, with 11 bases in between. The CDR3 loop reads CASSLWGGLKETQYF. The CDR3 DNA sequence: TGTGCCAGCAGTTTATGGGGGGGCCTTAAAGAGACCCAGTACTTC.

There are many counts of this clonotype. The chain is built from TRBV7-2 and TRBJ2-7, with D possibly being TRBD1 or TRBD2 (6 bases each). Trimming cost V 6 bases and J 1 base, with 10 bases left between them. The CDR3 spans 13 residues. Germline-derived CDR1 and CDR2 are SGHTA and FQGNSA. As DNA, the CDR3 is TGTGCCAGCAGGGGGGCGGGGTCCTACGAGCAGTACTTC. Its translation: CASRGAGSYEQYF.

V and J are TRBV7-2 and TRBJ2-7, with a possible D match to TRBD2 (6 bases). The CDR3 has 14 residues. Deletions cut 1 base from V and 6 bases from J, with 13 bases between. Germline-derived CDR1 and CDR2 are SGHTA and FQGNSA. The CDR3: CASSLEGGFREQYF. CDR3 sequence (DNA): TGTGCCAGCAGCTTAGAAGGAGGGTTTCGCGAGCAGTACTTC.

This chain links TRBV6-5 with TRBJ2-4; D possibly corresponds to TRBD2 (5 bases). The CDR3 runs 17 residues. From germline, CDR1 is MNHEY and CDR2 SVGAGI. The ends were cut back, 1 base at V and 0 bases at J, with 13 bases in the middle. As DNA, the CDR3 is TGTGCCAGCAGTTACTTTCCGGGATGGAGAGCCAAAAACATTCAGTACTTC. Its protein is CASSYFPGWRAKNIQYF.

The chain has TRBV18 and TRBJ2-7, with D perhaps matching TRBD1 or TRBD2 (5 bases each). Germline CDR1 and CDR2: KGHSH and LQKENI. Trimming took 4 bases from V and 4 from J, leaving 11 bases between them. This CDR3 is 13 amino acids long. The CDR3 DNA sequence: TGTGCCAGCTCACAGGTCGAGGGGTACGAGCAGTACTTC. It codes for CASSQVEGYEQYF.

J is TRBJ2-5 and V is TRBV3-1; D not resolved. The CDR3 is 16 amino acids. Per germline, CDR1 LGHDT and CDR2 YNNKEL (reference sequence). Trimming left V 1 base short and J 1 base short, with 13 bases between. CDR3 sequence (DNA): TGTGCCAGCAGCCAAGGTTATAGCAGCGCCCAAGAGACCCAGTACTTC. Protein: CASSQGYSSAQETQYF.

The rearrangement links TRBV4-3 to TRBJ1-4; possible D gene TRBD1, 6 bases. CDR3 size: 15 residues. V dropped 4 bases and J dropped 3 bases, with 12 bases sitting between them. From germline, CDR1 is LGHNA and CDR2 YSLEER. In nucleotides, the CDR3 is TGCGCCAGCAGCCCCAAAGGGGGAGCTAATGAAAAACTGTTTTTT. Translating it yields CASSPKGGANEKLFF.

This clonotype was recorded a few times. The gene calls are TRBV20-1 and TRBJ2-5; TRBD1 agrees at 7 bases. CDR1 is DFQATT and CDR2 is SNEGSKA in the germline V gene (reference sequence). The CDR3 has 12 residues. The V segment lost 3 bases and the J segment 5 bases; nucleotides outside the gene matches: 3. CDR3 loop: CSASRGPETQYF. The CDR3 nucleotides are TGCAGTGCTAGTAGGGGGCCGGAGACCCAGTACTTC.

The chain has TRBV2 and TRBJ2-1, with TRBD2 as a possible D gene (5 bases). The CDR3 length is 11 residues. Germline V lookup: CDR1 SNHLY, CDR2 FYNNEI. Trimming cost V 7 bases and J 9 bases, with 10 bases left between them. The CDR3 protein is CASKRGSEQFF. In nucleotides, the CDR3 is TGTGCCAGCAAGAGAGGGTCTGAGCAGTTCTTC. Variable domain in full (rest from reference TRBV2 and TRBJ2-1): EPEVTQTPSHQVTQMGQEVILRCVPISNHLYFYWYRQILGQKVEFLVSFYNNEISEKSEIFDDQFSVERPDGSNFTLKIRSTKLEDSAMYFCASKRGSEQFFGPGTRLTVL.

V gene TRBV7-9 combines with J gene TRBJ2-7, with no clear D. This CDR3 is built from 13 residues. Per germline, CDR1 SEHNR and CDR2 FQNEAQ (reference sequence). The V end was cut by 5 bases, the J end by 8 bases, with 16 bases between. CDR3 DNA sequence: TGTGCCAGCAGCCCCCCGGCCGACCTAAAGCAGTACTTC. Encoded protein: CASSPPADLKQYF.

This clonotype was found a few times. The rearrangement joins TRBV18 to TRBJ1-5; D remains ambiguous. The germline gives CDR1 KGHSH, CDR2 LQKENI. Trimming removed 6 bases from V and 6 bases from J, with 12 bases in between. The CDR3 length is 13 residues. CDR3 in DNA: TGTGCCAGCTCGGTGGACTTGAGTCAGCCCCAGCATTTT. Amino acids: CASSVDLSQPQHF.